This T cell receptor beta chain was identified during a study of cytomegalovirus exposure and HLA in healthy donors (dated by TCRdb to the late 2010s). Looking at the study overall: An earlier analysis of approximately 550 of the donors reported 250 to 350 Gb of sequence data and some 100 million unique TCR beta sequences from 150 million to 200 million T cells. Donor age, sex, ethnicity and CMV serostatus were compiled together with the repertoire data. In the later analysis, no new phenotypic data were used to find candidate immune exposures; instead, reliance was placed on TCR beta sequences and their occurrence across donors. Besides the first cohort of roughly 700 subjects, a separate validation cohort made up of roughly 120 different subjects was used. An early release that covered roughly 600 HLA-typed donors contained 250 to 350 gigabases of sequencing data and 75 million to 100 million unique TCR sequences. Class I and class II HLA loci were covered by the typing at four-digit resolution. Genome-wide SNP genotypes for about three fifths of the roughly 670 donors were used in a later genetic analysis, which treated that subset as a discovery cohort. To decide whether each TCR beta V gene segment behaved as functional or pseudogenic, an earlier analysis of some 580 of the donors relied on high-throughput TCR beta sequencing. Using immunosequencing, the study profiled T cell repertoires from fewer than 700 subjects and related those repertoires to cytomegalovirus serostatus. High-throughput TCR immunosequencing, statistical association of individual TCRs with disease status, and machine learning were combined to predict cytomegalovirus infection status. In a later analysis, previously published TCR beta repertoires from some 640 donors were re-analyzed and high-resolution HLA genotyping was added so that TCR occurrence patterns could be studied. Typing coverage varied by locus: roughly 620-640 donors for A, B, C, DRB1 and DQB1; approximately 520 for DQA1; some 610 for DPA1; approximately 470 for DPB1. All discovery cohort repertoires had been generated using a single sequencing platform. The aim of the study was to test whether cataloging public T cell receptors could identify signatures of past pathogen exposure. Roughly five DR-DQ haplotypes were handled as single units for association and clustering because linkage in the cohort was strong. On average, approximately 250,000 unique TCR beta nucleotide sequences were sequenced per donor among a few hundred genotyped donors of the cohort, with about 17% of those sequences being non-productive. Of the roughly 390 genotyped donors, around 81% fell in the genetic ancestry cluster associated with self-reported Caucasian donors. Results the study describes overall, beyond this receptor: Specific HLA alleles were associated with roughly 17,000 TCR beta sequences at a false discovery rate of 0.05 in a later analysis. A cluster of highly shared sequence variants was judged likely to represent a technical artifact of the sequencing pipeline. Correlated functional status among segregating V segments might reflect linkage disequilibrium, but an unknown experimental factor could not be ruled out. Roughly uniform sequencing depth across donors was assumed in presence/absence analyses, although this assumption may not hold. The cohort was sequenced for TCR beta chains only, and without alpha or paired-chain data the features that could be detected were limited. Because counts were too low, 15 to 20 rarely observed V segments, including chromosome 9 orphons, were excluded from the earlier analysis of around 640 of the donors. Compared with equally common non-associated chains, HLA-associated TCR beta chains in a later analysis were more clonally expanded and had lower generation probabilities. In the study, roughly 160 TCR beta chains were listed as associated with cytomegalovirus. Because HLA typing was unavailable for some donors at each locus, only the typed subset was used in association tests. A further reported finding was that TCR beta sequences accurately predicted the HLA-A and HLA-B alleles for most subjects in the first cohort. When HLA alleles, especially DR and DQ, strongly co-occurred, attributing TCR associations to individual alleles was difficult. Three of the identified cytomegalovirus-associated TCR beta chains were confirmed in vitro to be specific for cytomegalovirus antigens. In a later analysis, the rate of TCR association differed among HLA loci, with DRB1 alleles having the most associated TCRs and HLA-C alleles having the fewest. Immune exposure information for the cohort was limited to CMV serostatus. According to a later analysis, parvovirus B19, influenza, CMV and Epstein-Barr virus appeared linked to several top co-occurrence clusters. Because the 87-base-pair reads could not distinguish some IMGT-functional V segments, including TRBV6-2 and TRBV6-3, those segments were excluded. The classifier was reported to diagnose cytomegalovirus status with high specificity and sensitivity in both the original cohort and the validation cohort. Broadly in line with IMGT annotations, most TCR beta V segments showed up in productive rearrangements about 90% or about 30% of the time in an earlier analysis of roughly 590 of the donors. According to the authors, the approach could potentially be generalized to other disease states and immunological phenotypes. An association between a missense DCLRE1C variant and V-gene and J-gene trimming of TCR beta chains was found in a later genetic analysis and replicated in an independent cohort. According to a later analysis, most CMV-associated TCR beta chains appeared to be HLA-restricted, and the HLA associations seemed to be driven largely by CMV exposure. Across donors, most TCR sequences were observed very rarely, whereas some public TCRs were present in many individuals. In a later genetic analysis, fewer N-insertions in productive TCRs were reported among donors in an Asian-associated ancestry cluster than the roughly 700-donor mean.

The CDR3 holds 14 amino acids from the cysteine to the phenylalanine. Only the CDR3 DNA is retained, 42 bases long and in frame from the first base. The germline V and J ends show losses of 3 bases and 4 bases respectively, and no gene match explains 4 bases of the junction. The germline V gene sets CDR1 to SGDLS and CDR2 to YYNGEE. Comment on this clone: The antigen this receptor binds is unknown. No qualities accompany the bases; no much larger clone lies one base away.

Libraries were constructed by the immunoSEQ multiplex PCR assay. A mixture of 60 forward primers for TCR Vbeta segments and 13 reverse primers for TCR Jbeta segments was used in the multiplex PCR. The CDR3 region of rearranged TCR beta genes was amplified from genomic DNA with a multiplex PCR assay. The Illumina HiSeq System was used to sequence the amplified TCR beta libraries as 87-base-pair reads. In the source study's methods: Across the 670 or so repertoires, a later analysis counted roughly 84 million unique TCR beta chains, 8.5 million to 12 million of which were shared by at least two donors. To remove PCR and sequencing errors, raw reads were error-corrected and collapsed into unique sequences using a nearest-neighbor algorithm that merged closely related sequences. V, D and J gene segments were assigned by aligning CDR3 sequences to IMGT reference sequences. For a sequence to be retained, a match of at least six nucleotides was required to both a V gene segment and a J gene segment. A rearrangement was called productive if the CDR3 had no stop codons and remained in frame with V and J, and every other rearrangement was called non-productive. CDR3 was defined by IMGT convention, running from the second conserved V-encoded cysteine to the conserved J-encoded phenylalanine. Sequences without an unambiguous match to a single V gene segment were excluded from the earlier analysis of approximately 600 of the donors. In an earlier analysis of around 590 of the donors, a V segment was called functional when productive rearrangements were above 56.7%, and segregating when the standard deviation between donors exceeded 5%. A statistical classification framework was developed to diagnose cytomegalovirus status using the catalog of TCR beta chain sequences. A later analysis assigned V and J genes by comparing TCR nucleotide sequences with IMGT/GENE-DB human TR gene sequences. The TCRdist pipeline was used in a later analysis to assign CDR3 sequences and most-parsimonious VDJ recombination scenarios. In a later analysis, every TCR beta chain was defined by the combination of its CDR3 amino acid sequence and its V-gene family, and reads without a unique V-gene family were dropped. As a way to deal with suspected cross-contamination and a sequencing artifact, a later analysis dropped 450 to 700 nucleotide sequences that were highly shared and had low generation probability. For each public chain, a later analysis derived a clonal expansion index from normalized ranks of inferred template counts within each repertoire. In a later analysis, generation probabilities were computed with a VDJ recombination model fitted to out-of-frame rearrangements, and the resulting probabilities were checked against IGoR. Hypergeometric tests were used in a later analysis to score TCR-TCR, TCR-HLA and TCR-CMV co-occurrence, with a repertoire-size bias correction applied to the TCR pairs. In a later analysis, false discovery rates were estimated by permuting HLA or CMV assignments 20 times. In a later analysis, co-occurring TCRs were grouped using DBSCAN, with TCRdist sequence similarity added in when clustering inside HLA-allele-positive subsets. For co-occurrence clustering, repertoires with fewer than 30,000 or more than 120,000 public chains were excluded, along with several repertoires with anomalous nucleotide sharing. TCRdb provides this immuneACCESS table in a form limited to in-frame rearrangements. Some clones are lacking; in checked studies, under half of them reflect an unresolved V gene, and why the rest are absent is not known. The V and J calls and clone size come from that table; D and trimming were worked out from the DNA. The sample has 90,000 to 120,000 clones on record, 81% of them singletons. About 2.2% of the sample rests with the top ten.

The cohort comprised around 700 healthy bone marrow donors. All cohort members were sampled while nominally healthy, although unrecorded immune exposures were likely present. The donor tested CMV seronegative, placing the donor among the 352 seronegative members of the cohort. Every donor gave a peripheral blood sample, and the peripheral blood mononuclear cells from that sample were used for TCR beta sequencing. Genomic DNA was extracted from the blood cell samples with the Qiagen DNeasy Blood Extraction Kit. The sequenced sample consisted of PBMCs. In this chain, TRBV9 is recombined with TRBJ2-5; 9 nucleotides in the junction match TRBD2. The TCR sequence derives from a man aged 25 to 45 in good health and CMV-seronegative. The CDR3 has the sequence CASSAISGGETQYF. The nucleotides are TGTGCCAGCAGCGCTATTAGCGGGGGAGAGACCCAGTACTTC.